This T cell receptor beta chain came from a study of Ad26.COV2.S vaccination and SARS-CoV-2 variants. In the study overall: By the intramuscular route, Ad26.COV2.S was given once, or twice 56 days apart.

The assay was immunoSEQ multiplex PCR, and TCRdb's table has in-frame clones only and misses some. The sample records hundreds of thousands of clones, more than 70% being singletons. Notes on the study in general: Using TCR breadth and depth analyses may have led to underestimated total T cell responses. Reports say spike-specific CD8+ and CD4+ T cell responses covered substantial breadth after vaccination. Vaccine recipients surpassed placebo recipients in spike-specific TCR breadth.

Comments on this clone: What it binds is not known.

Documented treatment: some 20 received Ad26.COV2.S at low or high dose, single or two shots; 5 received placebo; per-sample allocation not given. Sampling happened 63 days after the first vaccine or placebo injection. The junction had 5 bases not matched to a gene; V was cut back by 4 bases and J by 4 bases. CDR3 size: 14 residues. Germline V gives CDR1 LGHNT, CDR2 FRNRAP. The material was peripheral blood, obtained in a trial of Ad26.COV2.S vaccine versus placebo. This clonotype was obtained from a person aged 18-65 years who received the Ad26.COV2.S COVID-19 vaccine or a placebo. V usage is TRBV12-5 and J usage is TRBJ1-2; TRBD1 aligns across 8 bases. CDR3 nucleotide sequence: TGTGCTAGTGGTTCCCAGGGACAGGTCTATGGCTACACCTTC. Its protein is CASGSQGQVYGYTF.